Below, 5 T cell receptor beta chains from the same sample are listed, as sequenced in a study of blood T cell repertoires in COVID-19. TCRdb's copy holds only in-frame clones and misses some; the assay was immunoSEQ multiplex PCR. Among around 300,000 clones listed, around 90% were seen once. The sample comprised PBMCs or T cells enriched from blood (not recorded which). The receptors stem from a woman between 35 and 50 years old who had recovered from COVID-19.

The chain combines TRBV5-1 with TRBJ1-3; D might be TRBD1 (5 bases). Germline loops: CDR1 SGHRS, CDR2 YFSETQ. V lost 1 base, J lost 4 bases, and 9 bases lay in between. This CDR3 comprises 14 residues. The CDR3 loop is CASSLTTGGNTIYF. Written as DNA, the CDR3 is TGCGCCAGCAGCTTGACAACAGGAGGAAACACCATATATTTT.

CDR3 in amino acids: CASSQEKLTGLRGYTF. As DNA, the CDR3 is TGTGCCAGCAGCCAAGAGAAATTAACAGGGCTGAGGGGCTACACCTTC. The chain employs TRBV4-2 and TRBJ1-2, with D perhaps TRBD1 (6 bases). The germline V and J ends were trimmed by 0 bases and 8 bases, with 19 bases remaining between them. CDR3 length: 16 amino acids. Per the germline V gene, CDR1 is LGHNA and CDR2 is YNFKEQ.

The rearrangement links TRBV4-2 to TRBJ2-1; D possibly corresponds to TRBD1 (6 bases). The germline CDR1 and CDR2 sequences are LGHNA and YNFKEQ. V lost 1 base and J 9 bases, leaving 13 bases between the germline ends. CDR3 size: 14 residues. CDR3 amino acids: CASSQGGLVAEQFF. The CDR3, as DNA: TGTGCCAGCAGCCAAGGGGGGCTAGTGGCTGAGCAGTTCTTC.

The V gene is TRBV10-3, the J gene TRBJ1-2; D is undetermined. The CDR3 spans 13 residues. Germline V CDR1 and CDR2: ENHRY, SYGVKD. The CDR3 loop reads CAHTRSPNYGYTF. The CDR3 DNA is TGTGCTCATACGAGGTCCCCTAACTATGGCTACACCTTC.

The gene calls are TRBV5-1 and TRBJ2-5; TRBD1 is a possible D gene (6 bases). Germline V gives CDR1 SGHRS, CDR2 YFSETQ. Trimming cost V 2 bases and J 5 bases, with 22 bases left between them. The CDR3 is 17 residues long. The CDR3 protein is CASSFSAGAVAVETQYF. CDR3 sequence (DNA): TGCGCCAGCAGCTTTTCCGCAGGGGCCGTGGCGGTGGAGACCCAGTACTTC.